Shown below are 28 T cell receptor beta chains from a single sample sequenced in a study of blood T cells in healthy people across ages. Together with a sample-barcoded 5' primer, a J-beta primer mix was included in a second PCR lasting about 7 to 11 cycles. MiXCR, applied by TCRdb to the 5' RACE reads, yields one record per CDR3 protein. The repertoire holds about 1.8 million distinct CDR3 sequences, with less than 50% as singletons. The sample comprised blood. These receptor sequences come from a middle-aged woman in good health.

The chain links TRBV7-2 to TRBJ2-4; D is unresolved. With the DNA end fitting TRBJ2-5 better, the J assignment may be wrong. The V gene's germline CDR1 is SGHTA and CDR2 FQGNSA. CDR3 size: 12 residues. In DNA, the CDR3 is TGTGCCAGCAGCCCCCGGCTCGAGACCCAGTACTTC. It translates to CASSPRLETQYF.

The chain recombines TRBV28 with TRBJ1-2; 8 positions agree with TRBD1. The J segment lost 6 bases and the V segment lost 2 bases, leaving 8 bases of the junction unmatched. Germline CDR1 and CDR2: MDHEN and SYDVKM. The CDR3 is made up of 15 amino acids. CDR3 in DNA: TGTGCCAGCAGTTTACGACAGGGGAACGAACATGGCTACACCTTC. Its translation is CASSLRQGNEHGYTF.

This clonotype was counted between two and nine times. The chain recombines TRBV6-2 or TRBV6-3 with TRBJ1-5; D unresolved. This CDR3 region has 14 residues. Germline assignment: CDR1 MNHEY and CDR2 SVGEGT. V lost 7 bases to trimming and J lost 1 base, with 11 bases between them. CDR3 residues: CASTRHPSNQPQHF. The CDR3 nucleotides are TGTGCCAGCACCAGGCACCCAAGCAATCAGCCCCAGCATTTT.

This clonotype was picked up a small number of times. The CDR3 loop reads CASSTRLRGAPNEQFF. The DNA of the CDR3 is TGTGCCAGCAGCACCCGGCTACGAGGGGCCCCCAATGAGCAGTTCTTC. The chain links TRBV9 to TRBJ2-1, with D perhaps assigned TRBD1 or TRBD2 (5 bases each). Germline lookup yields CDR1 SGDLS and CDR2 YYNGEE. The CDR3 spans 16 residues. The V end lost 4 bases, the J end lost 6 bases, and 20 bases lay between the germline ends. The whole variable domain, filled in from reference TRBV9 and TRBJ2-1, reads DSGVTQTPKHLITATGQRVTLRCSPRSGDLSVYWYQQSLDQGLQFLIQYYNGEERAKGNILERFSAQQFPDLHSELNLSSLELGDSALYFCASSTRLRGAPNEQFFGPGTRLTVL.

The chain uses TRBV20-1 and TRBJ2-5; unclear D gene. This CDR3 contains 13 residues. The germline V and J ends were trimmed by 5 bases and 5 bases, with 15 bases remaining between them. Germline assignment: CDR1 DFQATT and CDR2 SNEGSKA (reference sequence). CDR3: CSAQEIGRETQYF. The CDR3, as DNA: TGCAGTGCTCAAGAAATCGGACGCGAGACCCAGTACTTC.

The table lists this clonotype with a few counts. The chain has TRBV15 and TRBJ2-3; D remains ambiguous. Germline CDR1 LNHNV, CDR2 YYDKDF (reference sequence). The V and J ends lost 3 bases and 8 bases respectively, with 9 bases between them. This CDR3 has 12 residues. CDR3 nucleotides: TGTGCCACCAGCAGTATACCGGGTACGCAGTATTTT. The encoded protein is CATSSIPGTQYF. Supplemented by reference TRBV15 and TRBJ2-3, the full variable domain reads DAMVIQNPRYQVTQFGKPVTLSCSQTLNHNVMYWYQQKSSQAPKLLFHYYDKDFNNEADTPDNFQSRRPNTSFCFLDIRSPGLGDTAMYLCATSSIPGTQYFGPGTRLTVL.

DNA of the CDR3: TGCAGTGCTCCTCCCGCGACAGGCGACAGGTCACCCCTCCACTTT. Protein sequence: CSAPPATGDRSPLHF. The chain recombines TRBV20-1 with TRBJ1-6; D possibly corresponds to TRBD1 (6 bases). CDR1 is DFQATT, CDR2 SNEGSKA, per germline (reference sequence). This CDR3 spans 15 amino acids. V shed 5 bases and J shed 10 bases, with 21 bases lying between them.

The chain joins TRBV28 to TRBJ1-5; D call uncertain. Trimming left V 5 bases short and J 4 bases short, with 18 bases between. CDR3 size: 16 residues. Germline CDR1 is MDHEN and CDR2 is SYDVKM. CDR3 nucleotides: TGTGCCAGCAGTCCTAATCTGGGGTCACGGAATCAGCCCCAGCATTTT. Protein sequence: CASSPNLGSRNQPQHF.

This clonotype has more than one count but fewer than ten. The chain couples TRBV6-2 or TRBV6-3 to TRBJ1-4; D is uncertain. The CDR3 has 11 residues. CDR1 is MNHEY, CDR2 SVGEGT, per germline. Trimming stripped 6 bases from V and 8 bases from J, with 7 bases between. CDR3 coding DNA: TGTGCCAGCAGGGCCGAGGAAAAACTGTTTTTT. It yields the protein CASRAEEKLFF.

The chain carries TRBV2 and TRBJ2-1; 7 bases are shared with TRBD1. The CDR3 has 14 amino acids. With V trimmed by 5 bases and J by 6 bases, 7 bases remained unmatched. Germline CDR1 SNHLY, CDR2 FYNNEI. The CDR3 DNA reads TGTGCCAGCAGTCCAAGATGGGACAGCAATGAGCAGTTCTTC. Protein sequence: CASSPRWDSNEQFF. The full variable domain, in which reference TRBV2 and TRBJ2-1 provide the parts outside the CDR3, is EPEVTQTPSHQVTQMGQEVILRCVPISNHLYFYWYRQILGQKVEFLVSFYNNEISEKSEIFDDQFSVERPDGSNFTLKIRSTKLEDSAMYFCASSPRWDSNEQFFGPGTRLTVL.

The CDR3, as DNA: TGCGCCAGCATGGATTTAGCGGGGGGCGTTGTGAACACCGGGGAGCTGTTTTTT. Protein: CASMDLAGGVVNTGELFF. The rearrangement joins TRBV5-1 to TRBJ2-2; 10 bases are a match to TRBD2. V gave up 6 bases and J gave up 1 base; unmatched junction bases: 12. This CDR3 has 18 residues. The germline CDR1 and CDR2 sequences are SGHRS and YFSETQ. The complete variable domain, with remaining parts taken from reference TRBV5-1 and TRBJ2-2, reads KAGVTQTPRYLIKTRGQQVTLSCSPISGHRSVSWYQQTPGQGLQFLFEYFSETQRNKGNFPGRFSGRQFSNSRSEMNVSTLELGDSALYLCASMDLAGGVVNTGELFFGEGSRLTVL.

The rearrangement joins TRBV24-1 to TRBJ2-3; TRBD1 matches 7 bases. Germline assignment: CDR1 KGHDR and CDR2 SFDVKD. V shed 3 bases and J 3 bases; nucleotides not matched to a gene: 8. The CDR3 is made up of 16 amino acids. CDR3 protein: CATSDPTGPRTDTQYF. Here the CDR3 DNA reads TGTGCCACCAGTGATCCGACAGGGCCCCGTACAGATACGCAGTATTTT.

This clonotype was detected only once. V usage is TRBV4-1 and J usage is TRBJ1-1; 9 bases are a match to TRBD1. The germline gives CDR1 MGHRA, CDR2 YSYEKL. Trimming took 0 bases from V and 1 from J; bases not matched to a gene: 6. This CDR3 spans 17 amino acids. This CDR3 reads CASSQENLQGANTEAFF. DNA of the CDR3: TGCGCCAGCAGCCAAGAAAATCTACAGGGGGCGAACACTGAAGCTTTCTTT.

The rearrangement uses TRBV20-1 and TRBJ2-7, with 9 bases fitting TRBD2. J gave up 1 base and V 6 bases, and 4 bases lay outside the gene matches. Germline CDR1 is DFQATT and CDR2 is SNEGSKA (reference sequence). The CDR3 is 13 amino acids. The CDR3, as DNA: TGCAGTGCGGAGCTAGCGGGGTCCTACGAGCAGTACTTC. Its translation: CSAELAGSYEQYF.

This chain links TRBV5-1 with TRBJ2-3; 12 nucleotides agree with TRBD2. The V gene end was trimmed by 4 bases and the J gene end by 0 bases; junction bases not matched to a gene: 9. The CDR3 extends over 18 amino acids. Germline V gene data show CDR1 as SGHRS and CDR2 as YFSETQ. The CDR3 region is CASSPGLAGTQSTDTQYF. The CDR3 nucleotides are TGCGCCAGCAGCCCCGGACTAGCGGGGACGCAAAGCACAGATACGCAGTATTTT.

This chain connects TRBV6-5 to TRBJ2-1; TRBD1 might be the D (6 bases). Per germline, CDR1 MNHEY and CDR2 SVGAGI. The CDR3 loop spans 15 amino acids. Trimming pared 2 bases from V and 6 bases from J, leaving 14 bases between. CDR3 amino acids: CASSYATGFGNEQFF. In nucleotides, the CDR3 is TGTGCCAGCAGTTACGCCACAGGGTTCGGCAATGAGCAGTTCTTC.

The rearrangement links TRBV2 to TRBJ2-4; D may match TRBD1 or TRBD2 (5 bases each). The DNA end favors TRBJ2-7, so the J call may be wrong. The CDR3 covers 12 residues. CDR1 SNHLY and CDR2 FYNNEI come from the germline V gene. CDR3 region: CASRGDQYEQYF. CDR3 nucleotides: TGTGCCAGCAGGGGGGACCAATACGAGCAGTACTTC.

This clonotype was observed a few times. The chain combines TRBV4-2 with TRBJ2-7; tentatively, D is TRBD2 (6 bases). The CDR3 is 18 residues long. Germline-derived CDR1 and CDR2 are LGHNA and YNFKEQ. Trimming removed 4 bases at V and 7 bases at J, with 29 bases between. CDR3 in amino acids: CASSLGTRQLSSYNEQYF. The CDR3 bases are TGTGCCAGCAGCCTCGGGACTCGTCAACTGAGCTCCTACAATGAGCAGTACTTC.

V and J are TRBV7-3 and TRBJ2-2, with D possibly being TRBD1 (6 bases). In germline, CDR1 is SGHTA, CDR2 FQGTGA. V lost 5 bases, J lost 4 bases, and 14 bases lay in between. The CDR3 loop spans 15 amino acids. The DNA of the CDR3 is TGTGCCAGCAGCCCACCGGGACAAACCACCGGGGAGCTGTTTTTT. Translation: CASSPPGQTTGELFF. Drawing the rest from reference TRBV7-3 and TRBJ2-2, the complete variable domain is GAGVSQTPSNKVTEKGKYVELRCDPISGHTALYWYRQSLGQGPEFLIYFQGTGAADDSGLPNDRFFAVRPEGSVSTLKIQRTERGDSAVYLCASSPPGQTTGELFFGEGSRLTVL.

This rearrangement joins TRBV6-5 to TRBJ2-4; D perhaps matches TRBD1 (6 bases). CDR1 MNHEY and CDR2 SVGAGI come from the germline V gene. Trimming pared 6 bases from V and 9 bases from J, leaving 12 bases between. The CDR3 loop spans 12 amino acids. The CDR3 region is CASSQGKGIQYF. In nucleotides, the CDR3 is TGTGCCAGCAGCCAGGGGAAGGGCATTCAGTACTTC.

This clonotype has a handful of counts. The chain combines TRBV7-2 with TRBJ2-5; TRBD2 matches at 7 bases. The CDR3 runs 14 residues. The trim removed 4 bases at V and 3 bases at J, leaving 5 bases unmatched. Germline values: CDR1 SGHTA, CDR2 FQGNSA. The CDR3 sequence: CASSSMSGKETQYF. The CDR3 DNA is TGTGCCAGCAGCTCAATGAGCGGGAAAGAGACCCAGTACTTC.

V is TRBV27 and J is TRBJ2-3, with a possible D match to TRBD2 (5 bases). The CDR3 contains 14 residues. The germline V gene encodes CDR1 MNHEY and CDR2 SMNVEV (reference sequence). The V and J ends lost 0 bases and 5 bases respectively, with 9 bases between them. CDR3 sequence: CASSLSSARDTQYF. Written as DNA, the CDR3 is TGTGCCAGCAGTTTATCTAGCGCGAGAGATACGCAGTATTTT.

This clonotype has just one count. V is TRBV29-1 and J is TRBJ1-2; D may be TRBD1 (5 bases). Germline CDR1 is SQVTM and CDR2 is ANQGSEA. Trimming removed 0 bases at V and 3 bases at J, with 14 bases between. This CDR3 spans 15 amino acids. CDR3 sequence reads: CSVEEAKGFDYGYTF. CDR3 sequence (DNA): TGCAGCGTTGAAGAGGCCAAGGGGTTCGACTATGGCTACACCTTC.

This chain connects TRBV15 to TRBJ1-5, with unresolved D. The CDR3 sequence is 15 residues long. The germline V gene has CDR1 LNHNV and CDR2 YYDKDF (reference sequence). V shed 4 bases and J shed 3 bases, with 13 bases lying between them. CDR3: CATSTLSGDNQPQHF. CDR3 nucleotides: TGTGCCACCAGCACCTTGAGCGGGGACAATCAGCCCCAGCATTTT.

This clonotype showed up just once. This CDR3 is CSVVTGAVNEQYF. DNA of the CDR3: TGCAGCGTAGTAACAGGGGCCGTCAATGAGCAGTACTTC. V and J are TRBV29-1 and TRBJ2-7; 7 bases are a match to TRBD1. V was clipped by 6 bases and J by 7 bases; unmatched bases: 12. The CDR3 totals 13 residues. The germline gives CDR1 SQVTM, CDR2 ANQGSEA.

The chain combines TRBV28 with TRBJ2-1; TRBD1 agrees at 10 bases. Trimming took 2 bases from V and 7 from J; bases not matched to a gene: 8. The CDR3 sequence is 16 residues long. Looked up from germline, CDR1 is MDHEN and CDR2 is SYDVKM. The CDR3 protein is CASSLPSGQGKNEQFF. The CDR3 DNA is TGTGCCAGCAGTTTACCGTCGGGACAGGGGAAAAATGAGCAGTTCTTC. Together with reference TRBV28 and TRBJ2-1, the CDR3 gives the full variable domain: DVKVTQSSRYLVKRTGEKVFLECVQDMDHENMFWYRQDPGLGLRLIYFSYDVKMKEKGDIPEGYSVSREKKERFSLILESASTNQTSMYLCASSLPSGQGKNEQFFGPGTRLTVL.

This clonotype was counted only a few times. V usage is TRBV11-2 and J usage is TRBJ2-1; no clear D. The CDR3 runs to 14 residues. V lost 8 bases and J lost 5, with 16 bases in between. CDR1 and CDR2 from the germline V gene are SGHAT and FQNNGV. This chain's CDR3 is CASDMNPHNNEQFF. CDR3 DNA: TGTGCCAGCGATATGAACCCCCACAACAATGAGCAGTTCTTC.

This clonotype was seen more than once but under ten times. V is TRBV6-1 and J is TRBJ2-5; the match to TRBD1 covers 12 bases. Germline lookup yields CDR1 MNHNS and CDR2 SASEGT. With 5 bases clipped from V and 5 bases from J, the junction kept 9 bases outside the gene matches. CDR3 length equals 16 residues. DNA for the CDR3: TGTGCCAGCAGTCTAAGGGACAGGGGGCGAAGGGAGACCCAGTACTTC. It specifies CASSLRDRGRRETQYF.